These 3 T cell receptor beta chains were all obtained from the same sample, sequenced in a study of blood T cells in healthy people across ages. Combining a sample-barcoded 5' primer with a J-beta primer mix, a second PCR ran for roughly 7 to 12 cycles. TCRdb reprocessed the 5' RACE reads with MiXCR, giving one entry per CDR3 protein. This sample has about 1,500,000 distinct CDR3 sequences, with about 40% found just once. Sequencing used blood. Source of these receptors: a woman aged 18-29 years in good health.

This rearrangement joins TRBV27 to TRBJ1-6, with D unclear. Trimming cost V 4 bases and J 4 bases, with 11 bases left between them. This CDR3 contains 15 residues. CDR1 and CDR2 (germline): MNHEY, SMNVEV (reference sequence). In DNA form, the CDR3 reads TGTGCCAGCAGTTCTCTACGGGGATATAATTCACCCCTCCACTTT. Protein sequence: CASSSLRGYNSPLHF.

On this clonotype: A much bigger clone sits one base away, suggesting this may be a read error. The genes are TRBV29-1 and TRBJ2-3; perhaps TRBD1 as D (5 bases). The CDR3 covers 14 residues. V gave up 7 bases and J gave up 2 bases, with 16 bases separating them. Germline V gene data show CDR1 as SQVTM and CDR2 as ANQGSEA. CDR3 in DNA: TGCAGCGCTCAGGGTGGTGTCAACACAGATACGCAGTATTTT. As protein: CSAQGGVNTDTQYF.

This clonotype was seen once. This sequence joins TRBV19 and TRBJ2-7; 8 bases agree with TRBD1. Per the germline V gene, CDR1 is LNHDA and CDR2 is SQIVND (reference sequence). The V gene end was trimmed by 3 bases and the J gene end by 1 base; junction bases not matched to a gene: 8. The CDR3 is 16 amino acids. The CDR3 DNA reads TGTGCCAGTAGTATCGGACCGGGACAGGATTCCTACGAGCAGTACTTC. Translating it yields CASSIGPGQDSYEQYF.